This T cell receptor beta chain was recorded in a study of blood T cell repertoires in COVID-19. Study as a whole: The study drew acute and convalescent COVID-19 samples from the United States, Italy and Spain. Sources were T cells, B-cell-depleted T cells, or PBMCs; the material itself was cDNA or gDNA.

Authors' data handling: Amplified reference gene primers provided the basis for estimating nucleated cell counts. Sequenced by immunoSEQ multiplex PCR; TCRdb stores in-frame clones only, minus some. V and J calls and clone size are copied from that table; D and trimming were computed from the DNA. The table includes some 150,000 clones, roughly 86% detected once. This clone came up a few times. With V trimmed by 4 bases and J by 0 bases, 8 bases remained unmatched. This CDR3 is built from 16 residues. The germline V gene has CDR1 KGHSH and CDR2 LQKENI. The TCR was taken from a man in his forties or fifties who had recovered from COVID-19. The sequenced sample was peripheral blood. V usage is TRBV18 and J usage is TRBJ2-7; 8 bases line up with TRBD1. This CDR3 reads CASSLGPGQASYEQYF. CDR3 DNA: TGTGCCAGCTCACTGGGGCCGGGACAGGCCTCCTACGAGCAGTACTTC.